The 5 T cell receptor beta chains given below trace back to one sample, sequenced in a study of blood T cell repertoires in COVID-19. The table came from immunoSEQ multiplex PCR; TCRdb's copy has only in-frame clones and leaves some out. Among a few hundred thousand clones, 70% to 90% were seen once, and the ten largest hold about 7%. The source material was PBMCs or T cells enriched from blood (not recorded which). Source of these receptors: a woman aged 50 to 60 who had been exposed to COVID-19.

The V gene is TRBV5-1, the J gene TRBJ2-3, with TRBD2 matching 12 bases. The CDR3 runs to 16 residues. The J segment lost 1 base and the V segment lost 2 bases, leaving 2 bases of the junction unmatched. Germline V lookup: CDR1 SGHRS, CDR2 YFSETQ. In nucleotides, the CDR3 is TGCGCCAGCAGCTTACGGACTAGCGGGGGCACAGATACGCAGTATTTT. Translated, it gives CASSLRTSGGTDTQYF.

This clone showed up just a few times. This chain connects TRBV2 to TRBJ1-1; D call uncertain. The CDR3 contains 14 residues. Trimming stripped 7 bases from V and 5 bases from J, with 17 bases between. From germline, CDR1 is SNHLY and CDR2 FYNNEI. The CDR3 protein is CASNRGSPGTEAFF. CDR3 nucleotide sequence: TGTGCCAGCAACCGGGGTAGTCCGGGAACTGAAGCTTTCTTT.

J is TRBJ1-3 and V is TRBV5-5, with D hard to call. The germline V gene has CDR1 SGHKS and CDR2 YYEKEE (reference sequence). The CDR3 has 16 residues. V was trimmed by 0 bases and J by 0 bases, leaving 10 bases between them. The CDR3 spells CASSLGVDYSGNTIYF. CDR3 coding DNA: TGTGCCAGCAGCTTGGGAGTGGACTACTCTGGAAACACCATATATTTT.

J is TRBJ2-3 and V is TRBV29-1; tentatively, D is TRBD2 (7 bases). The CDR3 runs 17 residues. V was clipped by 7 bases and J by 5 bases, with 28 bases between them. Germline V lookup: CDR1 SQVTM, CDR2 ANQGSEA. This CDR3 reads CSAPRKSSGGRGDTQYF. As DNA, the CDR3 is TGCAGCGCCCCTCGGAAATCATCCGGGGGGCGTGGAGATACGCAGTATTTT.

This chain links TRBV5-1 with TRBJ2-1; 8 bases map to TRBD2. The CDR3 has 15 amino acids. Germline values: CDR1 SGHRS, CDR2 YFSETQ. After removal of 0 bases from V and 6 bases from J, the junction contained 5 bases not matched to a gene. In DNA form, the CDR3 reads TGCGCCAGCAGCTTGGGAGGTAGCGGGGCCAATGAGCAGTTCTTC. Its protein product is CASSLGGSGANEQFF.